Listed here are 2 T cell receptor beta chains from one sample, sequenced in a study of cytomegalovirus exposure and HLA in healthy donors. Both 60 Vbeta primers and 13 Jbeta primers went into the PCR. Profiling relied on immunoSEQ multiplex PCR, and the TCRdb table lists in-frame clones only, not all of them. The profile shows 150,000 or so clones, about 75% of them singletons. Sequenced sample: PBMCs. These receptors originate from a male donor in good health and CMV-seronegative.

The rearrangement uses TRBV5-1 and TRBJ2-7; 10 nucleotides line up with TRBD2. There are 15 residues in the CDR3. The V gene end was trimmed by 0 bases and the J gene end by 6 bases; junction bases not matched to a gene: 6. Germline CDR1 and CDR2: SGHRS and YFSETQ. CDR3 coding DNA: TGCGCCAGCAGCTTGGTCGCTAGCGGGAGTGTCGAGCAGTACTTC. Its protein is CASSLVASGSVEQYF.

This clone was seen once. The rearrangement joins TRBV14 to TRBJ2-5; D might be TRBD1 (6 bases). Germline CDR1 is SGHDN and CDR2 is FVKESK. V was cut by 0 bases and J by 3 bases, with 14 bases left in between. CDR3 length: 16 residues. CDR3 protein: CASSQELSAGEETQYF. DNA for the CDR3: TGTGCCAGCAGCCAAGAACTTTCGGCAGGGGAAGAGACCCAGTACTTC.